One sample yielded the 25 T cell receptor beta chains listed below, sequenced in a study of T-cell reconstitution after alpha-beta-depleted transplantation in children. Unique molecular identifiers were used to barcode this TCRbeta library. TCRdb reprocessed the PCR reads with MiXCR, giving one entry per CDR3 protein. The table includes some 48,000 distinct CDR3 sequences, 5.8% detected once. Sample: PBMCs, mostly from graft donor cells, taken 60 days after TCRalphabeta/CD19-depleted stem cell transplant. These TCRs come from a female patient aged 2-15 years who had a stem cell transplant for aplastic anemia, so the T cells may come from the graft donor.

This clonotype was recorded at least ten times. The CDR3 sequence is CASSSEGGQETQYF. The CDR3 nucleotides are TGTGCCAGCAGTTCCGAGGGGGGCCAAGAGACCCAGTACTTC. The chain employs TRBV12-3 or TRBV12-4 and TRBJ2-5; perhaps D is TRBD1 or TRBD2 (6 bases each). The CDR3 sequence is 14 residues long. Trimming shortened V by 4 bases and J by 1 base, and 10 bases separated the two germline ends.

V is TRBV19 and J is TRBJ2-1; D unresolved. Germline values: CDR1 LNHDA, CDR2 SQIVND (reference sequence). V lost 3 bases and J lost 0, with 9 bases in between. The CDR3 extends over 15 amino acids. CDR3 nucleotides: TGTGCCAGTAGTATTAAGACCGTCTCCTACAATGAGCAGTTCTTC. It translates to CASSIKTVSYNEQFF.

Ten or more counts support this clonotype. This chain links TRBV5-1 with TRBJ2-5, with a weak D call TRBD1 (5 bases). Germline-derived CDR1 and CDR2 are SGHRS and YFSETQ. The germline V and J ends were trimmed by 1 base and 3 bases, with 13 bases remaining between them. The CDR3 is made up of 15 amino acids. The DNA for the CDR3 is TGCGCCAGCAGCTTGAAGTCCAGGGATGAAGAGACCCAGTACTTC. Its translation: CASSLKSRDEETQYF.

This clonotype was observed at least ten times. The genes are TRBV7-7 and TRBJ2-5, with 8 bases lining up with TRBD2. The CDR3 extends over 16 amino acids. Germline V CDR1 and CDR2: SSHAT, FNYEAQ (reference sequence). V shed 2 bases and J 4 bases; nucleotides not matched to a gene: 9. Here the CDR3 reads CASSLSSGIGGETQYF. The DNA for the CDR3 is TGTGCCAGCAGCTTAAGTAGCGGGATAGGGGGAGAGACCCAGTACTTC.

At least ten counts were recorded for this clonotype. The gene calls are TRBV20-1 and TRBJ2-2; D is ambiguous. The CDR3 loop spans 14 amino acids. V gave up 3 bases and J gave up 3 bases, with 11 bases separating them. Germline lookup yields CDR1 DFQATT and CDR2 SNEGSKA (reference sequence). The CDR3 here is CSASAQVHTGELFF. The CDR3 region has the DNA TGCAGTGCTAGCGCGCAGGTTCACACCGGGGAGCTGTTTTTT.

This clonotype has only a few counts. The chain is built from TRBV6-1 and TRBJ2-7, with D maybe TRBD1 (5 bases). The ends were cut back, 7 bases at V and 2 bases at J, with 12 bases in the middle. Germline CDR1 and CDR2: MNHNS and SASEGT. This CDR3 is built from 13 residues. The CDR3 reads CASIDSLTYEQYF. The CDR3 DNA is TGTGCCAGCATCGACAGCCTCACCTACGAGCAGTACTTC.

The table lists this clonotype with a few counts. V usage is TRBV2 and J usage is TRBJ1-5, with 7 positions matching TRBD1. The CDR3 extends over 18 amino acids. Germline V gene data show CDR1 as SNHLY and CDR2 as FYNNEI. Trimming cost V 7 bases and J 4 bases; bases outside gene matches: 19. The CDR3 DNA is TGTGCCAGCAATCTCCTTCCCTTTCCGGGACAGTTAAATCAGCCCCAGCATTTT. The encoded protein is CASNLLPFPGQLNQPQHF. Looking up the rest from reference TRBV2 and TRBJ1-5 gives the full variable domain: EPEVTQTPSHQVTQMGQEVILRCVPISNHLYFYWYRQILGQKVEFLVSFYNNEISEKSEIFDDQFSVERPDGSNFTLKIRSTKLEDSAMYFCASNLLPFPGQLNQPQHFGDGTRLSIL.

This clonotype was found many times. The chain uses TRBV20-1 and TRBJ1-1; perhaps TRBD1 as D (5 bases). V lost 1 base and J 0 bases, leaving 9 bases between the germline ends. The CDR3 spans 14 residues. Germline V gives CDR1 DFQATT, CDR2 SNEGSKA (reference sequence). This CDR3 is CSARAGGMNTEAFF. The CDR3 DNA follows: TGCAGTGCTAGAGCCGGGGGAATGAACACTGAAGCTTTCTTT.

In its sample, this clonotype was seen many times. The rearrangement joins TRBV12-3 or TRBV12-4 to TRBJ1-3, with unresolved D. This CDR3 comprises 14 residues. Trimming pared 6 bases from V and 0 bases from J, leaving 9 bases between. Here the CDR3 reads CASRYSSSGNTIYF. For the CDR3, the DNA is TGTGCCAGCAGGTACAGTTCCTCTGGAAACACCATATATTTT.

This clonotype was detected many times. The CDR3 coding sequence is TGTGCCAGCAGCCACCGGTCCCTAGGCCTAGGCACAGATACGCAGTATTTT. Protein sequence: CASSHRSLGLGTDTQYF. This chain joins TRBV7-3 and TRBJ2-3; the D is unclear. Trimming removed 5 bases at V and 1 base at J, with 19 bases between. The CDR3 sequence is 17 residues long. The germline V gene has CDR1 SGHTA and CDR2 FQGTGA.

This clonotype was found many times. The chain carries TRBV28 and TRBJ1-2; the D gene is possibly TRBD1 (5 bases). The ends were cut back, 3 bases at V and 2 bases at J, with 13 bases in the middle. The CDR3 runs to 15 residues. Germline V gene data show CDR1 as MDHEN and CDR2 as SYDVKM. The CDR3 loop reads CASSFPTGANYGYTF. In DNA, the CDR3 is TGTGCCAGCAGTTTCCCCACAGGAGCCAACTATGGCTACACCTTC.

There are a few counts of this clonotype. The chain joins TRBV7-9 to TRBJ1-1, with unresolved D. Germline V gene lookup returns CDR1 SEHNR and CDR2 FQNEAQ (reference sequence). The V and J ends lost 5 bases and 0 bases respectively, with 16 bases between them. The CDR3 runs to 16 residues. This chain's CDR3 is CASSPRRAFMNTEAFF. Written as DNA, the CDR3 is TGTGCCAGCAGCCCTAGAAGGGCTTTTATGAACACTGAAGCTTTCTTT. The full variable domain, with the rest looked up from reference TRBV7-9 and TRBJ1-1, is DTGVSQNPRHKITKRGQNVTFRCDPISEHNRLYWYRQTLGQGPEFLTYFQNEAQLEKSRLLSDRFSAERPKGSFSTLEIQRTEQGDSAMYLCASSPRRAFMNTEAFFGQGTRLTVV.

This clonotype was detected once. The chain joins TRBV14 to TRBJ2-1, with D uncertain. The germline gives CDR1 SGHDN, CDR2 FVKESK. V was trimmed by 1 base and J by 4 bases, leaving 11 bases between them. This CDR3 region has 15 residues. The CDR3 DNA is TGTGCCAGCAGCCAAGGTGACGGGTTTTACAATGAGCAGTTCTTC. It translates to CASSQGDGFYNEQFF.

This clonotype was seen many times. The chain links TRBV18 to TRBJ2-7, with D uncertain. The CDR3 totals 13 residues. Germline CDR1 is KGHSH and CDR2 is LQKENI. The V end lost 3 bases, the J end lost 3 bases, and 9 bases lay between the germline ends. Here the CDR3 DNA reads TGTGCCAGCTCACCCACAGTTGGCTACGAGCAGTACTTC. Its translation: CASSPTVGYEQYF.

In this sample, this clonotype turned up many times. The CDR3 region is CASSFHSLGNSGNTIYF. For the CDR3, the DNA is TGTGCCAGCAGTTTCCACTCATTGGGGAACTCTGGAAACACCATATATTTT. This chain uses TRBV6-5 with TRBJ1-3; D gene unclear. This CDR3 spans 17 amino acids. Between the trimmed V and J ends, which lost 4 bases and 0 bases, there was a span of 16 bases. Germline loops: CDR1 MNHEY, CDR2 SVGAGI.

In DNA form, the CDR3 reads TGTGCCAGCAGTAGGTACAGGGGAGGCACTGAAGCTTTCTTT. Its translation: CASSRYRGGTEAFF. This rearrangement joins TRBV6-1 to TRBJ1-1; 7 bases fit TRBD1. CDR1 is MNHNS and CDR2 is SASEGT in the germline V gene. The CDR3 spans 14 residues. Trimming took 5 bases from V and 4 from J; bases not matched to a gene: 7.

This clonotype was observed at least ten times. The chain recombines TRBV5-6 with TRBJ2-1; TRBD1 aligns across 10 bases. V lost 4 bases, J lost 10 bases, and 5 bases stayed unmatched. The CDR3 is 13 residues long. CDR1 and CDR2 (germline): SGHDT, YYEEEE. CDR3 DNA sequence: TGTGCCAGCAGCCTCGGACAGGGGGGCGAGCAGTTCTTC. It is translated as CASSLGQGGEQFF.

The table lists this clonotype with many counts. This chain connects TRBV5-6 to TRBJ2-7, with 7 bases that match TRBD2. The V gene end was trimmed by 3 bases and the J gene end by 0 bases; junction bases not matched to a gene: 6. This CDR3 region has 15 residues. Germline V gives CDR1 SGHDT, CDR2 YYEEEE. The CDR3 DNA is TGTGCCAGCAGCTCAGCGGGAAAGACCTCCTACGAGCAGTACTTC. It is translated as CASSSAGKTSYEQYF. Full variable domain (outside the CDR3, taken from reference TRBV5-6 and TRBJ2-7): DAGVTQSPTHLIKTRGQQVTLRCSPKSGHDTVSWYQQALGQGPQFIFQYYEEEERQRGNFPDRFSGHQFPNYSSELNVNALLLGDSALYLCASSSAGKTSYEQYFGPGTRLTVT.

By proportion, this clonotype is large. The V and J genes are TRBV4-3 and TRBJ2-5; D is uncertain. Germline CDR1 and CDR2: LGHNA and YSLEER. Trimming took 0 bases from V and 7 from J, leaving 6 bases between them. The CDR3 spans 12 residues. The CDR3 loop is CASSQDWGTQYF. CDR3 nucleotides: TGCGCCAGCAGCCAAGATTGGGGGACCCAGTACTTC.

In its sample, this clonotype was seen many times. The CDR3: CASSEETYTYNEQFF. The CDR3 DNA reads TGTGCCAGCAGTGAAGAGACCTACACCTACAATGAGCAGTTCTTC. This chain links TRBV2 with TRBJ2-1; D unclear. The CDR3 has 15 amino acids. V was shortened by 1 base and J by 2 bases, with 9 bases between the two germline ends. Germline lookup yields CDR1 SNHLY and CDR2 FYNNEI.

In its sample, this clonotype was seen many times. The chain couples TRBV12-3 or TRBV12-4 to TRBJ1-4; D remains ambiguous. The CDR3 consists of 10 residues. The V and J ends lost 6 bases and 5 bases respectively, with 1 base between them. CDR3 sequence: CASRNEKLFF. The CDR3 DNA follows: TGTGCCAGCAGAAATGAAAAACTGTTTTTT.

CDR3 sequence: CASSVGLASYNEQFF. The DNA of the CDR3 is TGTGCCAGCAGCGTAGGACTAGCGAGTTACAATGAGCAGTTCTTC. The V call is TRBV7-3, the J call TRBJ2-1; 9 bases are a match to TRBD2. Germline V gene data show CDR1 as SGHTA and CDR2 as FQGTGA. There are 15 residues in the CDR3. Trimming removed 5 bases from V and 4 bases from J; junction bases left unmatched: 6.

Many counts were recorded for this clonotype. A much larger clone lies one base from this, so it may be a read error. The V gene is TRBV15, the J gene TRBJ2-7; 8 bases match TRBD1. CDR1 is LNHNV, CDR2 YYDKDF, per germline (reference sequence). V lost 4 bases and J lost 4; bases outside the gene matches: 6. This CDR3 is built from 14 residues. CDR3 residues: CATSTDRGIYEQYF. In DNA form, the CDR3 reads TGTGCCACCAGCACAGACAGGGGAATTTACGAGCAGTACTTC.

This clonotype was picked up a small number of times. CDR3 DNA sequence: TGTGCCACCAGTGATCCCCGACTGCCCTACAATGAGCAGTTCTTC. It encodes CATSDPRLPYNEQFF. The chain employs TRBV24-1 and TRBJ2-1; D gene ambiguous. This CDR3 has 15 amino acids. CDR1 KGHDR and CDR2 SFDVKD come from the germline V gene. V was clipped by 3 bases and J by 2 bases, with 10 bases between them.

Remarks on this clonotype: Germline and junction disagree at one end, which may indicate a read error. V and J are TRBV15 and TRBJ2-7; 8 bases match TRBD2. The CDR3 loop spans 15 amino acids. CDR1 is LNHNV and CDR2 is YYDKDF in the germline V gene (reference sequence). The CDR3 DNA sequence: TGTGCCACCAGCAGGGCCGGGACTAGTAGAACCCCTGTGGACTTC. It yields the protein CATSRAGTSRTPVDF.